Below are 27 T cell receptor beta chains sequenced from a single sample in a study of shared clonotypes between healthy human individuals. TCRdb keeps only in-frame clones here, not all; method: immunoSEQ multiplex PCR. This sample yields roughly 2.4 million clones, of which roughly 95% are seen a single time; over 0.1% belongs to the top ten. The sample was naive CD4+ T cells sorted from blood. Subset indicated: CD45RA+ positively selected. These receptors all stem from a man between 18 and 35 years old in good health.

The rearrangement links TRBV19 to TRBJ2-3; D might be TRBD1 (5 bases). CDR1 and CDR2 (germline): LNHDA, SQIVND (reference sequence). V was trimmed by 5 bases and J by 2 bases, leaving 17 bases between them. The CDR3 contains 16 residues. Here the CDR3 DNA reads TGTGCCAGTAGTGGGGCCCGAGACCGACTCACAGATACGCAGTATTTT. This translates into CASSGARDRLTDTQYF.

The CDR3: CASSPPGHPAEQFF. In DNA form, the CDR3 reads TGTGCCAGCTCACCACCGGGACACCCAGCGGAGCAGTTCTTC. The chain recombines TRBV18 with TRBJ2-1, with a tentative D call TRBD1 (6 bases). Germline assignment: CDR1 KGHSH and CDR2 LQKENI. Trimming cost V 0 bases and J 10 bases, with 13 bases left between them. CDR3 length: 14 residues. The full variable domain, with the rest looked up from reference TRBV18 and TRBJ2-1, is NAGVMQNPRHLVRRRGQEARLRCSPMKGHSHVYWYRQLPEEGLKFMVYLQKENIIDESGMPKERFSAEFPKEGPSILRIQQVVRGDSAAYFCASSPPGHPAEQFFGPGTRLTVL.

The chain employs TRBV7-8 and TRBJ2-3, with 7 bases aligning to TRBD2. The V gene's germline CDR1 is SGHVS and CDR2 FQNEAQ. The V and J ends lost 4 bases and 2 bases, in that order; junction bases with no gene match: 12. CDR3 length: 17 amino acids. This chain's CDR3 is CASSSGRGGADTDTQYF. The CDR3 DNA follows: TGTGCCAGCAGCTCAGGGCGGGGAGGGGCCGACACAGATACGCAGTATTTT.

DNA of the CDR3: TGTGCCTGGGGGGCGTCAGGGGTTACTGAAGCTTTCTTT. The encoded protein is CAWGASGVTEAFF. This chain uses TRBV30 with TRBJ1-1, with D maybe TRBD1 (6 bases). There are 13 residues in the CDR3. Trimming left V 5 bases short and J 5 bases short, with 15 bases between. The germline CDR1 and CDR2 sequences are GTSNPN and SVGIG (reference sequence).

As regards this clone: Other DNA sequences from this sample encode an identical CDR3 as well. The V gene is TRBV5-1, the J gene TRBJ1-2; 10 bases fit TRBD1. The CDR3 is 13 residues long. Germline assignment: CDR1 SGHRS and CDR2 YFSETQ. The V and J ends lost 2 bases and 6 bases, in that order; junction bases with no gene match: 1. Written as DNA, the CDR3 is TGCGCCAGCAGCTTAGGACAGGGGGATGGCTACACCTTC. Translated: CASSLGQGDGYTF.

V is TRBV19 and J is TRBJ2-2, with TRBD1 matching over 7 bases. V shed 6 bases, J shed 5 bases, and the junction held 9 bases outside the gene matches. This CDR3 contains 15 residues. Per germline, CDR1 LNHDA and CDR2 SQIVND (reference sequence). For the CDR3, the DNA is TGTGCCAGTAGCAACCCGGGACAGCGGACCGGGGAGCTGTTTTTT. Translated: CASSNPGQRTGELFF.

The chain carries TRBV10-3 and TRBJ2-5, with 9 bases fitting TRBD1. The CDR3 has 16 amino acids. Germline V CDR1 and CDR2: ENHRY, SYGVKD. With 5 bases clipped from V and 1 base from J, the junction kept 8 bases outside the gene matches. The CDR3 region has the DNA TGTGCCATCAGTAAAGTGGGACAGGGACCCCAAGAGACCCAGTACTTC. Its translation: CAISKVGQGPQETQYF.

The chain uses TRBV10-2 and TRBJ2-1; TRBD2 is a possible D gene (5 bases). Germline lookup yields CDR1 WSHSY and CDR2 SAAADI. This CDR3 comprises 12 residues. V was shortened by 4 bases and J by 10 bases, with 11 bases between the two germline ends. CDR3 in DNA: TGCGCCAGCAGTGTGGAGGCACTGGAGCAGTTCTTC. Translation gives CASSVEALEQFF.

This chain connects TRBV29-1 to TRBJ1-1; 8 bases align to TRBD1. CDR3 length: 14 amino acids. Germline values: CDR1 SQVTM, CDR2 ANQGSEA. J gave up 3 bases and V 8 bases, and 11 bases lay outside the gene matches. The CDR3 nucleotides read TGCAGCTTTAACAGGGGGGACCGGGACACTGAAGCTTTCTTT. It is translated as CSFNRGDRDTEAFF.

The chain employs TRBV10-2 and TRBJ1-2, with D perhaps TRBD1 (5 bases). Trimming removed 4 bases at V and 0 bases at J, with 9 bases between. The CDR3 length is 14 residues. Germline loops: CDR1 WSHSY, CDR2 SAAADI. CDR3 amino acids: CASSAGGANYGYTF. The CDR3 DNA is TGCGCCAGCAGTGCGGGGGGGGCTAACTATGGCTACACCTTC.

V usage is TRBV28 and J usage is TRBJ1-5; 7 positions match TRBD1. Germline CDR1 is MDHEN and CDR2 is SYDVKM. Trimming cost V 2 bases and J 6 bases; bases outside gene matches: 7. The CDR3 contains 15 residues. Written as DNA, the CDR3 is TGTGCCAGCAGTTTAGGTGACAGGGAGGTTCAGCCCCAGCATTTT. Translated, it gives CASSLGDREVQPQHF.

This chain links TRBV6-5 with TRBJ2-5; 7 bases align to TRBD1. The trim removed 4 bases at V and 5 bases at J, leaving 7 bases unmatched. CDR1 MNHEY and CDR2 SVGAGI come from the germline V gene. This CDR3 region has 14 residues. CDR3 region: CASSLPGGSETQYF. In nucleotides, the CDR3 is TGTGCCAGCAGTTTGCCAGGGGGTTCGGAGACCCAGTACTTC.

J is TRBJ1-1 and V is TRBV5-4, with 9 positions matching TRBD1. The CDR3 is made up of 16 amino acids. With V trimmed by 7 bases and J by 3 bases, 13 bases remained unmatched. Germline values: CDR1 SGHNT, CDR2 YYREEE (reference sequence). DNA of the CDR3: TGTGCCAGCGGTGGGACGACAGGGGGAGGGTACACTGAAGCTTTCTTT. This sequence encodes CASGGTTGGGYTEAFF.

The chain couples TRBV9 to TRBJ2-4; 10 nucleotides line up with TRBD2. The J segment lost 9 bases and the V segment lost 4 bases, leaving 25 bases of the junction unmatched. This CDR3 has 20 residues. Germline V CDR1 and CDR2: SGDLS, YYNGEE. The CDR3 DNA is TGTGCCAGCAGCCCCCACGTAGCGGGGGGCACGCAAAGGAACAACGTCATTCAGTACTTC. This encodes CASSPHVAGGTQRNNVIQYF.

The chain recombines TRBV5-4 with TRBJ2-2; D is unresolved. Germline V gene data show CDR1 as SGHNT and CDR2 as YYREEE (reference sequence). V was shortened by 2 bases and J by 4 bases, with 12 bases between the two germline ends. CDR3 length: 15 residues. The chain's CDR3 is CASSFDIMGTGELFF. CDR3 bases: TGTGCCAGCAGCTTCGACATCATGGGCACCGGGGAGCTGTTTTTT.

V and J are TRBV6-1 and TRBJ2-3; tentatively, D is TRBD2 (6 bases). The germline V gene encodes CDR1 MNHNS and CDR2 SASEGT. CDR3 length: 13 amino acids. V shed 7 bases and J shed 4 bases, with 12 bases lying between them. CDR3: CASNTLAADTQYF. In DNA, the CDR3 is TGTGCCAGCAACACATTAGCGGCAGATACGCAGTATTTT.

V gene TRBV19 combines with J gene TRBJ2-2; D is unresolved. The ends were cut back, 3 bases at V and 4 bases at J, with 12 bases in the middle. The length of the CDR3 is 15 residues. CDR1 and CDR2 (germline): LNHDA, SQIVND (reference sequence). The CDR3 loop reads CASSIIGLSTGELFF. In DNA form, the CDR3 reads TGTGCCAGTAGTATTATAGGGTTGAGCACCGGGGAGCTGTTTTTT.

V usage is TRBV5-1 and J usage is TRBJ2-3; 14 positions match TRBD2. J was trimmed by 8 bases and V by 3 bases; bases with no gene match: 8. The CDR3 contains 16 residues. CDR1 and CDR2 (germline): SGHRS, YFSETQ. CDR3: CASSYPGLAGARTQYF. In DNA form, the CDR3 reads TGCGCCAGCAGCTACCCGGGACTAGCGGGGGCTCGTACGCAGTATTTT.

V and J are TRBV19 and TRBJ2-7; D not certain. V dropped 4 bases and J dropped 7 bases, with 11 bases sitting between them. The germline V gene has CDR1 LNHDA and CDR2 SQIVND (reference sequence). The length of the CDR3 is 12 residues. The CDR3 coding sequence is TGTGCCAGTAGTACCTGGTCCGGGGAGCAGTACTTC. Its translation: CASSTWSGEQYF.

The chain joins TRBV7-2 to TRBJ1-3; tentatively, D is TRBD1 (6 bases). From germline, CDR1 is SGHTA and CDR2 FQGNSA. The CDR3 is made up of 14 amino acids. V lost 5 bases to trimming and J lost 4 bases, with 12 bases between them. The CDR3 protein is CASSPGVKGNTIYF. In nucleotides, the CDR3 is TGTGCCAGCAGCCCAGGGGTTAAAGGAAACACCATATATTTT.

J is TRBJ2-2 and V is TRBV11-3; TRBD1 matches 8 bases. Unmatched junction bases numbered 9, after V lost 5 bases and J lost 4 bases. Germline V gene data show CDR1 as SGHNT and CDR2 as YENEEA. There are 16 residues in the CDR3. CDR3 in DNA: TGTGCCAGCAGCCACGGACAGGGAAAGGGCACCGGGGAGCTGTTTTTT. It specifies CASSHGQGKGTGELFF. Together with reference TRBV11-3 and TRBJ2-2, the CDR3 gives the full variable domain: EAGVVQSPRYKIIEKKQPVAFWCNPISGHNTLYWYLQNLGQGPELLIRYENEEAVDDSQLPKDRFSAERLKGVDSTLKIQPAELGDSAVYLCASSHGQGKGTGELFFGEGSRLTVL.

The chain couples TRBV6-5 to TRBJ2-1; the D call may be TRBD1 or TRBD2 (5 bases each). The CDR3 spans 16 residues. Trimming left V 4 bases short and J 4 bases short, with 17 bases between. Germline loops: CDR1 MNHEY, CDR2 SVGAGI. The CDR3 sequence is CASSLGPGRIYNEQFF. In nucleotides, the CDR3 is TGTGCCAGCAGTTTAGGTCCGGGACGGATATACAATGAGCAGTTCTTC.

V usage is TRBV7-2 and J usage is TRBJ2-7, with 7 nucleotides matching TRBD2. V lost 5 bases and J lost 5; bases outside the gene matches: 12. Germline CDR1 SGHTA, CDR2 FQGNSA. The CDR3 covers 15 residues. Here the CDR3 DNA reads TGTGCCAGCAGCCGGGAGGCAGGGAAGGGCCACGAGCAGTACTTC. This translates into CASSREAGKGHEQYF.

This sequence joins TRBV19 and TRBJ1-1, with D perhaps matching TRBD1 (5 bases). Trimming cost V 7 bases and J 0 bases, with 12 bases left between them. The CDR3 totals 14 residues. Germline V lookup: CDR1 LNHDA, CDR2 SQIVND (reference sequence). The CDR3 loop reads CASTRDLLNTEAFF. As DNA, the CDR3 is TGTGCCAGTACCCGGGACCTTTTGAACACTGAAGCTTTCTTT.

The rearrangement links TRBV15 to TRBJ2-7; 8 positions agree with TRBD1. The V gene's germline CDR1 is LNHNV and CDR2 YYDKDF (reference sequence). CDR3 length equals 17 residues. The ends lost 0 bases at V and 4 bases at J; junction bases unmatched: 11. CDR3 DNA sequence: TGTGCCACCAGCAGAGACGGGGCAGGGGGCGACCTTTACGAGCAGTACTTC. Its translation is CATSRDGAGGDLYEQYF.

V and J are TRBV4-3 and TRBJ2-7; D gene uncertain. In germline, CDR1 is LGHNA, CDR2 YSLEER. The V end was cut by 5 bases, the J end by 4 bases, with 15 bases between. The CDR3 sequence is 14 residues long. This chain's CDR3 is CASSIQSVGYEQYF. CDR3 DNA sequence: TGCGCCAGCAGCATCCAATCTGTGGGATACGAGCAGTACTTC.

This chain uses TRBV30 with TRBJ1-3, with D perhaps matching TRBD1 (5 bases). CDR1 is GTSNPN and CDR2 is SVGIG in the germline V gene (reference sequence). The length of the CDR3 is 16 residues. Between the trimmed V and J ends, which lost 2 bases and 0 bases, there was a span of 14 bases. CDR3 amino acids: CAWSSLGQGSGNTIYF. The CDR3 DNA reads as TGTGCCTGGAGTAGCCTCGGGCAGGGCTCTGGAAACACCATATATTTT.